These 4 T cell receptor beta chains were all obtained from the same sample, sequenced in a study of T cell clonotyping in hematopoietic cell transplantation. Using immunoSEQ multiplex PCR, the repertoire was profiled, and TCRdb retains in-frame clones only, with some absent. The table records some 18,000 clones, around 88% of them present only once. Specified time point: recipient sample about 28 days before transplant, after cytoreduction. The sequenced sample was peripheral blood mononuclear cells, obtained before stem cell transplant. The source of these receptors is a man aged 45 to 65 with acute myeloid leukemia. Some clones in this sample may be carry-over from other donors' samples.

The gene calls are TRBV9 and TRBJ1-2; D may be TRBD1 (6 bases). Germline values: CDR1 SGDLS, CDR2 YYNGEE. V dropped 3 bases and J dropped 2 bases, with 14 bases sitting between them. The CDR3 runs to 15 residues. The CDR3 spells CASSEVWGANYGYTF. The CDR3 nucleotides are TGTGCCAGCAGCGAGGTGTGGGGGGCCAACTATGGCTACACCTTC. The variable domain in full, with the rest retrieved from reference TRBV9 and TRBJ1-2, is DSGVTQTPKHLITATGQRVTLRCSPRSGDLSVYWYQQSLDQGLQFLIQYYNGEERAKGNILERFSAQQFPDLHSELNLSSLELGDSALYFCASSEVWGANYGYTFGSGTRLTVV.

The gene calls are TRBV6-6 and TRBJ2-3, with TRBD2 as a possible D gene (6 bases). CDR1 MNHNY and CDR2 SVGAGI come from the germline V gene (reference sequence). CDR3 length equals 11 residues. Trimming took off 8 bases at V and 11 bases at J, with 14 bases between the two ends. CDR3 loop: CASGGSALQYF. CDR3 DNA: TGTGCCAGCGGGGGGTCAGCTCTGCAGTATTTT.

The rearrangement links TRBV6-5 to TRBJ1-2, with D unresolved. This CDR3 comprises 14 residues. Germline values: CDR1 MNHEY, CDR2 SVGAGI. The germline V and J ends were trimmed by 6 bases and 2 bases, with 13 bases remaining between them. The CDR3 nucleotides are TGTGCCAGCAGACCCGCCGACGAAAACTATGGCTACACCTTC. Protein sequence: CASRPADENYGYTF.

The chain uses TRBV6-1 and TRBJ1-4; 8 bases fit TRBD1. Germline V gives CDR1 MNHNS, CDR2 SASEGT. The CDR3 covers 18 residues. The junction had 13 bases not matched to a gene; V was cut back by 0 bases and J by 7 bases. DNA for the CDR3: TGTGCCAGCAGTGAAGCCGGGACAGGTGCACGCTGGGGTGAAAAACTGTTTTTT. Residues: CASSEAGTGARWGEKLFF.